This T cell receptor beta chain originates from a study of T cell clones after liver transplantation. Study overall: A pre-transplant mixed lymphocyte reaction with TCRbeta sequencing defined graft-donor-reactive clones followed in post-transplant blood. Overall study findings and caveats: Circulating graft-donor-reactive CD4 TCRbeta sequences fell significantly post-transplant in most of the 8 subjects.

A word on this clone: Its specificity is not known.

CDR3 length equals 17 residues. In germline, CDR1 is SGHVS, CDR2 FQNEAQ. Trimming cost V 4 bases and J 3 bases; bases outside gene matches: 12. Here immunoSEQ multiplex PCR was the method, and the copy in TCRdb shows in-frame clones only, minus some. The sample holds over 100,000 clones; approximately 78% are singletons and the top ten take 0.85% to 1%. The specimen comprised CD4+ T cells from blood, sampled before liver transplant. The origin of this receptor is a human donor who received a liver transplant. The rearrangement joins TRBV7-8 to TRBJ2-7; 10 bases align to TRBD2. In DNA form, the CDR3 reads TGTGCCAGCAGCTCTCCGAGGACTAGCGGACTTAACTACGAGCAGTACTTC. Residues: CASSSPRTSGLNYEQYF.